Listed here are 21 T cell receptor beta chains from one sample, sequenced in a study of metastatic and nonmetastatic thyroid tumors. Every patient was untreated before thyroid surgery. TCRdb re-called the PCR reads with MiXCR. The sample carries some 19,000 clones, 25% recorded once. The specimen was blood. These TCRs come from a male donor with papillary thyroid cancer or a benign thyroid nodule (not recorded which). Some clones in this sample may be carry-over from other donors' samples.

This clone was recorded many times. This rearrangement joins TRBV30 to TRBJ1-1; 7 bases line up with TRBD1. In germline, CDR1 is GTSNPN, CDR2 SVGIG (reference sequence). V shed 0 bases and J 5 bases; nucleotides not matched to a gene: 9. There are 15 residues in the CDR3. The CDR3 here is CAWSVPRTGRTEAFF. The CDR3, as DNA: TGTGCCTGGAGTGTCCCAAGGACAGGCCGGACTGAAGCTTTCTTT.

This chain uses TRBV6-2 or TRBV6-3 with TRBJ2-1, with no clear D. CDR1 is MNHEY and CDR2 is SVGEGT in the germline V gene. V was pared by 6 bases and J by 4 bases, with 13 bases between. This CDR3 is built from 14 residues. The CDR3 region is CASSPGRGYNEQFF. The DNA for the CDR3 is TGTGCCAGCAGCCCCGGGCGCGGATACAATGAGCAGTTCTTC.

Written as DNA, the CDR3 is TGCGCCAGCGGCCCCGGGACTACCGAGGGCGAGCAGTACTTC. It is translated as CASGPGTTEGEQYF. The chain has TRBV5-1 and TRBJ2-7; 7 bases are a match to TRBD2. Germline lookup yields CDR1 SGHRS and CDR2 YFSETQ. The CDR3 is 14 amino acids. The V and J ends lost 7 bases and 6 bases, in that order; junction bases with no gene match: 13.

The chain couples TRBV7-2 to TRBJ2-7; D unresolved. The length of the CDR3 is 14 residues. CDR1 is SGHTA and CDR2 is FQGNSA in the germline V gene. The germline V and J ends were trimmed by 3 bases and 3 bases, with 12 bases remaining between them. The CDR3 nucleotides are TGTGCCAGCAGCTTCAAGCCCAACTTCTACGAGCAGTACTTC. Translating it yields CASSFKPNFYEQYF.

This clone was observed at least ten times. V usage is TRBV18 and J usage is TRBJ2-7; 14 bases agree with TRBD2. Germline CDR1 is KGHSH and CDR2 is LQKENI. The CDR3 covers 15 residues. The V and J ends lost 3 bases and 6 bases, in that order; junction bases with no gene match: 4. Written as DNA, the CDR3 is TGTGCCAGCTCACCGGGACTAGCGGGAGCTCTCGAGCAGTACTTC. Translation gives CASSPGLAGALEQYF.

This clone was seen a handful of times. The chain recombines TRBV12-5 with TRBJ2-1; 7 positions match TRBD2. CDR1 and CDR2 from the germline V gene are LGHNT and FRNRAP. The CDR3 contains 12 residues. V was pared by 6 bases and J by 8 bases, with 4 bases of the junction left unmatched. CDR3 coding DNA: TGTGCTAGTGGGGGCAGCGGGGATGAGCAGTTCTTC. Amino acid sequence: CASGGSGDEQFF.

This clone has a count of ten or more. The rearrangement links TRBV7-8 to TRBJ2-5; the D gene is possibly TRBD1 (6 bases). The V and J ends lost 5 bases and 5 bases respectively, with 18 bases between them. CDR1 and CDR2 (germline): SGHVS, FQNEAQ. This CDR3 region has 15 residues. In DNA, the CDR3 is TGTGCCAGCAGCCCAGGGGTCGCAGGTGGGGAGACCCAGTACTTC. Its translation is CASSPGVAGGETQYF.

This clone was picked up a small number of times. The rearrangement joins TRBV27 to TRBJ2-1; 8 bases agree with TRBD2. Germline V gives CDR1 MNHEY, CDR2 SMNVEV (reference sequence). CDR3 length: 16 residues. V dropped 4 bases and J dropped 9; count of bases not matched to a gene: 14. CDR3 in DNA: TGTGCCAGCAGTTCCCCCAGCGGGAGCAGCGAGGGTGAGCAGTTCTTC. This gives the protein CASSSPSGSSEGEQFF.

This clone was picked up a small number of times. The chain carries TRBV28 and TRBJ2-7, with D uncertain. V was pared by 4 bases and J by 3 bases, with 19 bases between. Germline CDR1 reads MDHEN; CDR2 reads SYDVKM. CDR3 length: 16 residues. The CDR3 coding sequence is TGTGCCAGCAGTTCGCATCCGGGCAGAACCATCTACGAGCAGTACTTC. It specifies CASSSHPGRTIYEQYF. Full variable domain (rest looked up from reference TRBV28 and TRBJ2-7): DVKVTQSSRYLVKRTGEKVFLECVQDMDHENMFWYRQDPGLGLRLIYFSYDVKMKEKGDIPEGYSVSREKKERFSLILESASTNQTSMYLCASSSHPGRTIYEQYFGPGTRLTVT.

The J gene is TRBJ1-2, the V gene TRBV19, with 11 nucleotides matching TRBD1. Per the germline V gene, CDR1 is LNHDA and CDR2 is SQIVND (reference sequence). J gave up 7 bases and V 4 bases, and 8 bases lay outside the gene matches. There are 15 residues in the CDR3. The CDR3, as DNA: TGTGCCAGTAGTAGCCCCGACGGACAGGGGGCTGGCTACACCTTC. Translating it yields CASSSPDGQGAGYTF.

This clone was seen more than once but under ten times. This sequence joins TRBV27 and TRBJ2-7; TRBD1 might be the D (6 bases). Germline V gene sequence: CDR1 MNHEY, CDR2 SMNVEV (reference sequence). CDR3 length: 13 residues. V shed 5 bases and J shed 7 bases, with 15 bases lying between them. CDR3 loop: CASSLKGVREQYF. CDR3 in DNA: TGTGCCAGCAGTCTTAAGGGGGTTAGAGAGCAGTACTTC.

Points on this clone: An end of the junction does not agree with germline; a read error may underlie this. This rearrangement joins TRBV12-3 or TRBV12-4 to TRBJ1-5; weak D call: TRBD1 (5 bases). The CDR3 loop spans 17 amino acids. The CDR3 DNA is TGTGCCAGCAATTACATCGGGACCTCCTTGGGCAATCAGCCCCAACATTTT. Its protein is CASNYIGTSLGNQPQHF.

In its sample, this clone is medium-sized. The V call is TRBV6-1, the J call TRBJ2-2, with unresolved D. Germline CDR1 MNHNS, CDR2 SASEGT. V lost 8 bases and J 3 bases, leaving 7 bases between the germline ends. CDR3 length equals 12 residues. In DNA form, the CDR3 reads TGTGCCAGCGGCAGAGACACCGGGGAGCTGTTTTTT. It specifies CASGRDTGELFF.

This clone has only a few counts. V and J are TRBV30 and TRBJ1-1; D is perhaps TRBD1 (6 bases). Germline assignment: CDR1 GTSNPN and CDR2 SVGIG (reference sequence). The CDR3 is made up of 15 amino acids. Trimming shortened V by 1 base and J by 5 bases, and 17 bases separated the two germline ends. As DNA, the CDR3 is TGTGCCTGGAGTGCGACTGGGCAGGGGAGAACTGAAGCTTTCTTT. Encoded protein: CAWSATGQGRTEAFF. Supplemented by reference TRBV30 and TRBJ1-1, the full variable domain reads SQTIHQWPATLVQPVGSPLSLECTVEGTSNPNLYWYRQAAGRGLQLLFYSVGIGQISSEVPQNLSASRPQDRQFILSSKKLLLSDSGFYLCAWSATGQGRTEAFFGQGTRLTVV.

This clone was counted only a few times. The chain employs TRBV19 and TRBJ2-1; TRBD2 matches at 12 bases. The V segment lost 9 bases and the J segment 8 bases; nucleotides outside the gene matches: 8. CDR3 length: 14 residues. CDR1 is LNHDA and CDR2 is SQIVND in the germline V gene (reference sequence). The DNA of the CDR3 is TGTGCCAGCTCGACTAGCGGGAGTACGGATGAGCAGTTCTTC. Its translation: CASSTSGSTDEQFF.

This clone was counted only a few times. The rearrangement joins TRBV6-4 to TRBJ2-3, with no clear D. The CDR3 is made up of 13 amino acids. Germline CDR1 reads MRHNA; CDR2 reads SNTAGT. V was pared by 0 bases and J by 5 bases, with 6 bases between. The CDR3 bases are TGTGCCAGCAGTGACTCGATTGGAGATACGCAGTATTTT. Translated, it gives CASSDSIGDTQYF.

Judged by abundance, this clone is medium-sized. DNA of the CDR3: TGTGCCATCAGTGCGGGAACGTCCGGGGAGCTGTTTTTT. Translating gives CAISAGTSGELFF. The V and J genes are TRBV10-3 and TRBJ2-2; D may be TRBD2 (5 bases). The V end lost 4 bases, the J end lost 6 bases, and 9 bases lay between the germline ends. The CDR3 spans 13 residues. The germline V gene has CDR1 ENHRY and CDR2 SYGVKD.

This clone qualifies as medium-sized. This rearrangement joins TRBV19 to TRBJ2-6; maybe TRBD2 (6 bases). Germline assignment: CDR1 LNHDA and CDR2 SQIVND (reference sequence). The CDR3 runs to 19 residues. V shed 4 bases and J shed 3 bases, with 22 bases lying between them. CDR3 in amino acids: CASSTNPGLGLGGANVLTF. The CDR3 DNA reads as TGTGCCAGTAGTACAAATCCGGGACTGGGCTTGGGTGGGGCCAACGTCCTGACTTTC.

This clone is judged medium-sized. J is TRBJ1-2 and V is TRBV12-3 or TRBV12-4; 10 bases match TRBD1. CDR3 length: 14 amino acids. V shed 3 bases, J shed 5 bases, and the junction held 3 bases outside the gene matches. The DNA for the CDR3 is TGTGCCAGCAGTTTCCGGGACAGGGGTTATGGCTACACCTTC. Its translation is CASSFRDRGYGYTF.

V is TRBV28 and J is TRBJ2-3; tentative D call: TRBD2 (5 bases). Germline CDR1 and CDR2: MDHEN and SYDVKM. Trimming removed 8 bases from V and 2 bases from J, with 17 bases in between. The CDR3 runs 15 residues. Here the CDR3 reads CASGVQRRSTDTQYF. As DNA, the CDR3 is TGTGCCAGCGGGGTTCAGCGGAGATCCACAGATACGCAGTATTTT.

The chain employs TRBV2 and TRBJ1-1, with TRBD1 matching over 12 bases. The CDR3 is made up of 15 amino acids. The V segment lost 6 bases and the J segment 4 bases; nucleotides outside the gene matches: 6. Germline CDR1 is SNHLY and CDR2 is FYNNEI. CDR3 DNA: TGTGCCAGCAGCGGGACAGGGGGCTTTGGCACTGAAGCTTTCTTT. It is translated as CASSGTGGFGTEAFF.